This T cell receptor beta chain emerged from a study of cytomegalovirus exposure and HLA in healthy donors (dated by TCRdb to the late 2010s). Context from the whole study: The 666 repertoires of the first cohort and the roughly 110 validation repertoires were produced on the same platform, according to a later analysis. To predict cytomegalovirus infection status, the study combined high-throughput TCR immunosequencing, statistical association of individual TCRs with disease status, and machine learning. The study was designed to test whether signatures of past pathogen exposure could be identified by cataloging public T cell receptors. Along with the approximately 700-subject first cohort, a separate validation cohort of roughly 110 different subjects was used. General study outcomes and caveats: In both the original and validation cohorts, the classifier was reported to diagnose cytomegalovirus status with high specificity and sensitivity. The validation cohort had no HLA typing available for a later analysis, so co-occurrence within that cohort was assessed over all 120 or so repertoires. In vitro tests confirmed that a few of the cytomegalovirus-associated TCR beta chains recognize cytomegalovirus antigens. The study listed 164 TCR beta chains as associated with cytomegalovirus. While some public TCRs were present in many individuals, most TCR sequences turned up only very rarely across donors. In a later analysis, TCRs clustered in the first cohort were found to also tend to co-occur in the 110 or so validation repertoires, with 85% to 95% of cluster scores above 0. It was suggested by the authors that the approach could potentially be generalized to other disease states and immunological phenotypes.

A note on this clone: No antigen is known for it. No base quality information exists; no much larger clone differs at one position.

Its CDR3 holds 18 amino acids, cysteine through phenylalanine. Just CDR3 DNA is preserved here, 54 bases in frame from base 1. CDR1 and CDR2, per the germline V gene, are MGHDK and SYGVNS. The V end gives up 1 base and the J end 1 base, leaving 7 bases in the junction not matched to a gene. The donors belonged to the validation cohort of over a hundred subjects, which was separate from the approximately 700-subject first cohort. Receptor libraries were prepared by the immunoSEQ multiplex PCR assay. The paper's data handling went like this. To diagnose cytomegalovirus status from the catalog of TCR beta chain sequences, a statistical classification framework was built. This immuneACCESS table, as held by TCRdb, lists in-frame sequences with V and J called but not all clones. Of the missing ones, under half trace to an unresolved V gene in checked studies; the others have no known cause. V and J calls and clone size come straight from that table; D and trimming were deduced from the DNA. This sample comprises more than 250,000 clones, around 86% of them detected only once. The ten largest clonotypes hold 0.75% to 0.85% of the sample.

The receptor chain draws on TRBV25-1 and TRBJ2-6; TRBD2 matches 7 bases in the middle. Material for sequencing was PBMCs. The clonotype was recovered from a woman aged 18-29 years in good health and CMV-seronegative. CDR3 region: CASSEWGTGGSGANVLTF. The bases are TGTGCCAGCAGTGAATGGGGGACGGGGGGTTCTGGGGCCAACGTCCTGACTTTC.